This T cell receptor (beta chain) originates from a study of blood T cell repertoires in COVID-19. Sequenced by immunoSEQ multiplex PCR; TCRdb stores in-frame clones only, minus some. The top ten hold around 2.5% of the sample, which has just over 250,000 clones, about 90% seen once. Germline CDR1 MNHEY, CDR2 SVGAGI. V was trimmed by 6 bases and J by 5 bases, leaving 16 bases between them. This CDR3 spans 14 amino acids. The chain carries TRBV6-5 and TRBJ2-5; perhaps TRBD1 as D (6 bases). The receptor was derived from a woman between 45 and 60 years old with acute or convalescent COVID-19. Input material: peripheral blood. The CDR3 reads CASRNQGWGETQYF. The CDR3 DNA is TGTGCCAGCAGAAACCAGGGGTGGGGGGAGACCCAGTACTTC.